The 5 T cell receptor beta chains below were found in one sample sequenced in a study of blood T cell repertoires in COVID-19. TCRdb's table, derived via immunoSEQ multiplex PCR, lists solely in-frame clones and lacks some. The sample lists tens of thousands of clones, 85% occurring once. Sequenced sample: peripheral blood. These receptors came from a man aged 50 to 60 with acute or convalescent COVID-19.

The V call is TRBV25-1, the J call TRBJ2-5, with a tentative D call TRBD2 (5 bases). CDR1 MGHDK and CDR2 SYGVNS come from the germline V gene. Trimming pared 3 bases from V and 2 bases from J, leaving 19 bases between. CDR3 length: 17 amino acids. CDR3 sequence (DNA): TGTGCCAGCAGTGAGGGTCTCCTGGGGAGCGGACAAGAGACCCAGTACTTC. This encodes CASSEGLLGSGQETQYF.

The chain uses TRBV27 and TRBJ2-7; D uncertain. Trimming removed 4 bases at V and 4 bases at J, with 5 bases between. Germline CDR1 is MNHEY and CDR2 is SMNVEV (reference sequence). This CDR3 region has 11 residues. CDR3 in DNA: TGTGCCAGCAGTTCCGGGTACGAGCAGTACTTC. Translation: CASSSGYEQYF.

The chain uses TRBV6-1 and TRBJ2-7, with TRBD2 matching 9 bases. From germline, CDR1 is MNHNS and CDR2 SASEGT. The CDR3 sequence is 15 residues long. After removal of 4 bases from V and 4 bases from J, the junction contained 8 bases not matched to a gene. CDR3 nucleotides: TGTGCCAGCAGTGTAGCGGGAGATTCAGTATACGAGCAGTACTTC. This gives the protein CASSVAGDSVYEQYF.

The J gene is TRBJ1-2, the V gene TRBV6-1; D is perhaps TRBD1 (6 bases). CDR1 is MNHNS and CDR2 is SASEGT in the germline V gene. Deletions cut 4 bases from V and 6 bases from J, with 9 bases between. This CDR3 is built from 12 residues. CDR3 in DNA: TGTGCCAGCAGTGGTCAGGGGAATGGCTACACCTTC. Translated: CASSGQGNGYTF.

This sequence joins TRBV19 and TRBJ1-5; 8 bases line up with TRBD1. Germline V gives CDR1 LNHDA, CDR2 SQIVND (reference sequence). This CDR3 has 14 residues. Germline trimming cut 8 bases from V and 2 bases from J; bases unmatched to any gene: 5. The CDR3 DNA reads TGTGCCAGTCTTACGACAGGGGGCAATCAGCCCCAGCATTTT. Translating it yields CASLTTGGNQPQHF.